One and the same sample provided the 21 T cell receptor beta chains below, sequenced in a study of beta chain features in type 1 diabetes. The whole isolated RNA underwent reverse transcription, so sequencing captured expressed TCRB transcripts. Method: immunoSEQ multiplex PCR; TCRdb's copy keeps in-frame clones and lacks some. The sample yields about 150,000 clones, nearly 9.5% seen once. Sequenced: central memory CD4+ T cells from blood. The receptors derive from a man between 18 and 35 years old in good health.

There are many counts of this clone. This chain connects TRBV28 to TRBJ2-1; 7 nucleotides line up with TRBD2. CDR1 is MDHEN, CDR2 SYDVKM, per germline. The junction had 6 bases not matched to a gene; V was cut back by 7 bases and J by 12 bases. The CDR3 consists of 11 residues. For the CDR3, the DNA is TGTGCCAGCAACCGATCGGGGGGGCAGTTCTTC. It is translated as CASNRSGGQFF. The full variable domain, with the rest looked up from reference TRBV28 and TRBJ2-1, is DVKVTQSSRYLVKRTGEKVFLECVQDMDHENMFWYRQDPGLGLRLIYFSYDVKMKEKGDIPEGYSVSREKKERFSLILESASTNQTSMYLCASNRSGGQFFGPGTRLTVL.

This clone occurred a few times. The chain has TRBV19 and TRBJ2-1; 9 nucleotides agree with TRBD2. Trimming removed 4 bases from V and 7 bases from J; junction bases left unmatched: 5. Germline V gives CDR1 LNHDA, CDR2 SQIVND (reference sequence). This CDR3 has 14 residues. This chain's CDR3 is CASSRLAGVNEQFF. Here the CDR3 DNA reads TGTGCCAGTAGTAGGTTAGCGGGGGTGAATGAGCAGTTCTTC. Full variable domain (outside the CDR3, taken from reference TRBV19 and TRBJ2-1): DGGITQSPKYLFRKEGQNVTLSCEQNLNHDAMYWYRQDPGQGLRLIYYSQIVNDFQKGDIAEGYSVSREKKESFPLTVTSAQKNPTAFYLCASSRLAGVNEQFFGPGTRLTVL.

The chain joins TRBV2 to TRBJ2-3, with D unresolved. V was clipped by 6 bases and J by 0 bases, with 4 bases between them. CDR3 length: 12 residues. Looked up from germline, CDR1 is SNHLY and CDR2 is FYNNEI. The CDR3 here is CASRSSTDTQYF. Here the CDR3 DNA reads TGTGCCAGCAGATCGAGCACAGATACGCAGTATTTT.

The CDR3 loop reads CASSPDPLEGAYSEQYF. CDR3 DNA sequence: TGTGCCAGCAGCCCCGACCCTTTAGAGGGGGCTTATAGCGAGCAGTACTTC. The chain carries TRBV21-1 and TRBJ2-7; the table gives TRBD1 as D, unverified against the DNA. TRBV21-1 is listed as a pseudogene. The CDR3 is 17 residues long.

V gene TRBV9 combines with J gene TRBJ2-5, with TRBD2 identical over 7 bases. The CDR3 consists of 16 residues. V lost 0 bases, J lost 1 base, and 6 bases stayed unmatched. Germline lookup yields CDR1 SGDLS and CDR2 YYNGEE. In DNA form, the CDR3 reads TGTGCCAGCAGCGTAGCGGAAGCGGGGCTCCAAGAGACCCAGTACTTC. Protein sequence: CASSVAEAGLQETQYF.

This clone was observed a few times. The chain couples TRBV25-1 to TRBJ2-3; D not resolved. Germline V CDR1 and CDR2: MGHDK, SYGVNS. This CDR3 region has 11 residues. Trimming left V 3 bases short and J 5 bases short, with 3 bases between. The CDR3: CASSDRDTQYF. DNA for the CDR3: TGTGCCAGCAGTGATAGAGATACGCAGTATTTT.

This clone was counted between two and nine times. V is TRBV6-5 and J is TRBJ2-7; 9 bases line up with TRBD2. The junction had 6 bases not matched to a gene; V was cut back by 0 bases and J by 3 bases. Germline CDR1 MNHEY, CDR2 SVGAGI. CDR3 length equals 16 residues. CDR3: CASSYSWSGGRYEQYF. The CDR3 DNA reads TGTGCCAGCAGTTACTCGTGGAGCGGGGGGCGCTACGAGCAGTACTTC.

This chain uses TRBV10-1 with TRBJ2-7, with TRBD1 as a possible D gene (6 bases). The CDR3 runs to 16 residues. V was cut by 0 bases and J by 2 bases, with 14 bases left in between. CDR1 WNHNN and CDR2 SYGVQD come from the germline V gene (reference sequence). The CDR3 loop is CASSESKGRGAYEQYF. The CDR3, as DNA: TGCGCCAGCAGTGAGTCGAAGGGCAGGGGAGCCTACGAGCAGTACTTC.

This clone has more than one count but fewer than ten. CDR3 DNA sequence: TGCGCCAGCAGCGCAGACAGGGGCGGCACTGAAGCTTTCTTT. Translating it yields CASSADRGGTEAFF. The V and J genes are TRBV5-1 and TRBJ1-1; TRBD1 matches at 8 bases. The trim removed 4 bases at V and 4 bases at J, leaving 6 bases unmatched. The CDR3 loop spans 14 amino acids. Germline CDR1 SGHRS, CDR2 YFSETQ.

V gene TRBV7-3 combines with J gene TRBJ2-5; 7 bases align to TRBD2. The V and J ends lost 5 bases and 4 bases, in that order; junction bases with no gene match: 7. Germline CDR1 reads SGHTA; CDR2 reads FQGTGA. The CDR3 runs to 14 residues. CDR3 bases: TGTGCCAGCAGCCGCTGGGGGGGAATAGAGACCCAGTACTTC. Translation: CASSRWGGIETQYF.

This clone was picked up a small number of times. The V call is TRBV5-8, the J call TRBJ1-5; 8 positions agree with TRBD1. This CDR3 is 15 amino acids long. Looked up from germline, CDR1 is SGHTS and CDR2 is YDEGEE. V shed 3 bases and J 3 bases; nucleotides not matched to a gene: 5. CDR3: CASSWRDRPNQPQHF. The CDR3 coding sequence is TGTGCCAGCAGCTGGAGGGACAGGCCCAATCAGCCCCAGCATTTT.

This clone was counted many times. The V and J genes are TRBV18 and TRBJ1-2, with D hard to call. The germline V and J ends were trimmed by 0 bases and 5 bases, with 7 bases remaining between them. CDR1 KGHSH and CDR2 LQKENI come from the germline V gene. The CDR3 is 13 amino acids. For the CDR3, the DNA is TGTGCCAGCTCACCACCAGCCCTTTATGGCTACACCTTC. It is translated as CASSPPALYGYTF.

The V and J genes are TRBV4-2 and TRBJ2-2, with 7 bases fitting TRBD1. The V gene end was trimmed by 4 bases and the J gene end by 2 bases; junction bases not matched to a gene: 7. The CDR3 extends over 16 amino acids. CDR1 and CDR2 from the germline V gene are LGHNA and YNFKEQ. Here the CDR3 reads CASSPRGQVNTGELFF. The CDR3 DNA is TGTGCCAGCAGCCCCAGAGGACAGGTCAACACCGGGGAGCTGTTTTTT.

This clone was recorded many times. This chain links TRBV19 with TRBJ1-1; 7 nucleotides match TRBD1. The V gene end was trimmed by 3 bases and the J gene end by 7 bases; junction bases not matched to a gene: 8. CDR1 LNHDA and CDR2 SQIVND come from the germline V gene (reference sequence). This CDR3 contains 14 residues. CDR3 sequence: CASSIKWQGGEAFF. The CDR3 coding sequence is TGTGCCAGTAGTATCAAGTGGCAGGGGGGTGAAGCTTTCTTT. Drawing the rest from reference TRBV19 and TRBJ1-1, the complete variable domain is DGGITQSPKYLFRKEGQNVTLSCEQNLNHDAMYWYRQDPGQGLRLIYYSQIVNDFQKGDIAEGYSVSREKKESFPLTVTSAQKNPTAFYLCASSIKWQGGEAFFGQGTRLTVV.

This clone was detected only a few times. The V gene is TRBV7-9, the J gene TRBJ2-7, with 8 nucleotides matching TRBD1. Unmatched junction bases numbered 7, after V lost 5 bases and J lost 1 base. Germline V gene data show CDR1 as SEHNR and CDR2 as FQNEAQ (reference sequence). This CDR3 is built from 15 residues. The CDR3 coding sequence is TGTGCCAGCAGCCCGGGACAGGCCCTTTCCTACGAGCAGTACTTC. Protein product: CASSPGQALSYEQYF.

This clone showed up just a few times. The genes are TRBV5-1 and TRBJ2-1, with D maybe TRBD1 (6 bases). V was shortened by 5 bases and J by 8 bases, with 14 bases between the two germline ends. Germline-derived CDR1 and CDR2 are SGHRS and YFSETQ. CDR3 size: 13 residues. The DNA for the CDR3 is TGCGCCAGCAGTCTGGCGGCAGGGGATGAGCAGTTCTTC. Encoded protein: CASSLAAGDEQFF.

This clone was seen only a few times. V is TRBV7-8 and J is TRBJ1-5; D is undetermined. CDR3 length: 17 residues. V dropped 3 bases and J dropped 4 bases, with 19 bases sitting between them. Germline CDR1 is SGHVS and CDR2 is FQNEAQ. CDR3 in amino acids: CASSFTSRPPGNQPQHF. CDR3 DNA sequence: TGTGCCAGCAGCTTCACTAGCCGGCCGCCTGGGAATCAGCCCCAGCATTTT.

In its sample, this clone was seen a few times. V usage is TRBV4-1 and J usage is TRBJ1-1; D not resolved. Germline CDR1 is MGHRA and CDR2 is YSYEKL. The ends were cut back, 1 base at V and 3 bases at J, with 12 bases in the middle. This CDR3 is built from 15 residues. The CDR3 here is CASSQVRAQDTEAFF. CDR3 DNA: TGCGCCAGCAGCCAAGTGAGAGCCCAGGACACTGAAGCTTTCTTT.

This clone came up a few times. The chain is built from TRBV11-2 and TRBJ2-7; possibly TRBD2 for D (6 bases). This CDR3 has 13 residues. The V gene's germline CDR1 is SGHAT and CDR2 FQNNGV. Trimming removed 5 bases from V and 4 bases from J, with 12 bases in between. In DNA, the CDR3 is TGTGCCAGCAGCCTAGGAGGGCGTTACGAGCAGTACTTC. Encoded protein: CASSLGGRYEQYF. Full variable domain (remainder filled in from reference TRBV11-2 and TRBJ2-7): EAGVAQSPRYKIIEKRQSVAFWCNPISGHATLYWYQQILGQGPKLLIQFQNNGVVDDSQLPKDRFSAERLKGVDSTLKIQPAKLEDSAVYLCASSLGGRYEQYFGPGTRLTVT.

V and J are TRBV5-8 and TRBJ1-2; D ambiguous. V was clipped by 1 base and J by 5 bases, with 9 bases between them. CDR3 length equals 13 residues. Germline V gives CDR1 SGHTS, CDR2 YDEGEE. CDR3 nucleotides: TGTGCCAGCAGCTTGTTGGGCTATTATGGCTACACCTTC. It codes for CASSLLGYYGYTF.

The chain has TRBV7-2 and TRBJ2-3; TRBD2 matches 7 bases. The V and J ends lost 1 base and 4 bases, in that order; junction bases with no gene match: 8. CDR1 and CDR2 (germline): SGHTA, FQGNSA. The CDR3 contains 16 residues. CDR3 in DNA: TGTGCCAGCAGCTTAGGTGCAGCGGGGCCCCCAGATACGCAGTATTTT. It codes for CASSLGAAGPPDTQYF.